The 29 T cell receptor beta chains in this list originate from one sample, sequenced in a study of cytomegalovirus exposure and HLA in healthy donors. Measured with immunoSEQ multiplex PCR; TCRdb has only the in-frame clones, and not every one. The sample gives some 150,000 clones, around 90% of which show up once; approximately 8% is in the top ten. Sequencing used PBMCs. These receptors all stem from a woman younger than 35 in good health and CMV-seropositive.

The V and J genes are TRBV19 and TRBJ1-5; D possibly corresponds to TRBD1 (5 bases). There are 13 residues in the CDR3. V was pared by 7 bases and J by 3 bases, with 10 bases between. CDR1 is LNHDA and CDR2 is SQIVND in the germline V gene (reference sequence). The CDR3 coding sequence is TGTGCCAGTAAGAGACAGCCCAATCAGCCCCAGCATTTT. Translation: CASKRQPNQPQHF. Complete variable domain (other parts from reference TRBV19 and TRBJ1-5): DGGITQSPKYLFRKEGQNVTLSCEQNLNHDAMYWYRQDPGQGLRLIYYSQIVNDFQKGDIAEGYSVSREKKESFPLTVTSAQKNPTAFYLCASKRQPNQPQHFGDGTRLSIL.

The chain recombines TRBV19 with TRBJ1-6; D possibly corresponds to TRBD1 (6 bases). The CDR3 is 17 amino acids. The germline V gene encodes CDR1 LNHDA and CDR2 SQIVND (reference sequence). V was shortened by 2 bases and J by 4 bases, with 15 bases between the two germline ends. CDR3 DNA: TGTGCCAGTAGTATAAGGCAGGGGTCAACGTATAATTCACCCCTCCACTTT. It specifies CASSIRQGSTYNSPLHF.

A few counts support this clone. The chain employs TRBV9 and TRBJ1-1, with 8 bases fitting TRBD1. CDR3 size: 13 residues. In germline, CDR1 is SGDLS, CDR2 YYNGEE. The junction had 5 bases not matched to a gene; V was cut back by 7 bases and J by 3 bases. Here the CDR3 DNA reads TGTGCCAGCGCCGTACAGGGGGACACTGAAGCTTTCTTT. Protein: CASAVQGDTEAFF.

This chain uses TRBV7-3 with TRBJ2-7; D gene uncertain. Per the germline V gene, CDR1 is SGHTA and CDR2 is FQGTGA. The V end lost 4 bases, the J end lost 1 base, and 14 bases lay between the germline ends. The CDR3 has 15 amino acids. The CDR3 region is CASSSPPMPSYEQYF. The CDR3 bases are TGTGCCAGCAGCTCCCCCCCTATGCCTTCCTACGAGCAGTACTTC.

The chain employs TRBV4-3 and TRBJ2-5; 11 bases match TRBD2. CDR1 and CDR2 (germline): LGHNA, YSLEER. The CDR3 consists of 16 residues. Trimming removed 4 bases from V and 5 bases from J; junction bases left unmatched: 9. As DNA, the CDR3 is TGCGCCAGCAGCCCTGTTCTAGCGGGGGGTACGGAGACCCAGTACTTC. Translating it yields CASSPVLAGGTETQYF.

The rearrangement uses TRBV5-5 and TRBJ2-7; 7 bases match TRBD2. CDR3 size: 14 residues. CDR1 is SGHKS, CDR2 YYEKEE, per germline (reference sequence). The V and J ends lost 2 bases and 11 bases, in that order; junction bases with no gene match: 13. CDR3 residues: CASSFGSGGAGEYF. DNA for the CDR3: TGTGCCAGCAGCTTTGGTAGCGGAGGGGCGGGGGAGTACTTC.

The chain uses TRBV29-1 and TRBJ2-3; 8 bases agree with TRBD2. The CDR3 is made up of 16 amino acids. The germline V gene encodes CDR1 SQVTM and CDR2 ANQGSEA. J lost 3 bases, V lost 6 bases, and 14 bases had no gene match. The CDR3 DNA sequence: TGCAGCGTATCCTTGCAACCTGGACTAGCTACAGATACGCAGTATTTT. It is translated as CSVSLQPGLATDTQYF.

J is TRBJ1-4 and V is TRBV6-1; 7 bases map to TRBD1. The CDR3 is made up of 15 amino acids. The trim removed 4 bases at V and 9 bases at J, leaving 11 bases unmatched. Germline V lookup: CDR1 MNHNS, CDR2 SASEGT. The CDR3 sequence is CASSGLQGNGKKLFF. CDR3 bases: TGTGCCAGCAGTGGGTTACAGGGGAACGGTAAAAAACTGTTTTTT.

The chain employs TRBV10-3 and TRBJ2-7; TRBD1 matches at 7 bases. V trimming: 10 bases; J trimming: 0 bases; junction bases outside the gene matches: 12. This CDR3 spans 15 amino acids. Germline V CDR1 and CDR2: ENHRY, SYGVKD. The CDR3 loop is CATRGQRSLSYEQYF. The CDR3 coding sequence is TGTGCCACGAGGGGACAGCGCTCTCTCTCCTACGAGCAGTACTTC.

The V and J genes are TRBV28 and TRBJ1-1, with no clear D. There are 14 residues in the CDR3. CDR1 MDHEN and CDR2 SYDVKM come from the germline V gene. The V gene lost 1 base and the J gene lost 4 bases, with 10 bases spanning the gap. The CDR3, as DNA: TGTGCCAGCAGTTTATCCCCGGGTTCCACTGAAGCTTTCTTT. It encodes CASSLSPGSTEAFF.

The chain has TRBV27 and TRBJ2-2; 10 nucleotides align to TRBD2. Trimming cost V 2 bases and J 0 bases; bases outside gene matches: 6. Germline loops: CDR1 MNHEY, CDR2 SMNVEV (reference sequence). The CDR3 spans 18 residues. The CDR3 is CASSLTLAGATNTGELFF. CDR3 bases: TGTGCCAGCAGTTTAACGCTAGCGGGGGCCACGAACACCGGGGAGCTGTTTTTT.

This chain joins TRBV30 and TRBJ2-7, with D possibly TRBD1 on 5 matching bases. CDR1 GTSNPN and CDR2 SVGIG come from the germline V gene (reference sequence). V lost 0 bases and J 1 base, leaving 13 bases between the germline ends. This CDR3 has 15 amino acids. This CDR3 reads CAWSVFTGESYEQYF. CDR3 DNA sequence: TGTGCCTGGAGTGTTTTTACAGGAGAGTCCTACGAGCAGTACTTC.

The chain carries TRBV5-4 and TRBJ1-1; the D gene is possibly TRBD1 (5 bases). CDR3 length: 14 residues. Trimming cost V 5 bases and J 2 bases, with 13 bases left between them. Germline values: CDR1 SGHNT, CDR2 YYREEE (reference sequence). In nucleotides, the CDR3 is TGTGCCAGCAGTCCAGGGCAGGTAAACACTGAAGCTTTCTTT. This translates into CASSPGQVNTEAFF.

The J gene is TRBJ1-1, the V gene TRBV7-2; TRBD1 matches at 7 bases. The CDR3 extends over 14 amino acids. V lost 5 bases to trimming and J lost 6 bases; unmatched junction nucleotides: 9. Germline CDR1 is SGHTA and CDR2 is FQGNSA. The CDR3 region is CASSPRQGRAEAFF. DNA for the CDR3: TGTGCCAGCAGCCCAAGACAGGGCCGGGCTGAAGCTTTCTTT. Combining the CDR3 with reference TRBV7-2 and TRBJ1-1 gives the whole variable domain GAGVSQSPSNKVTEKGKDVELRCDPISGHTALYWYRQSLGQGLEFLIYFQGNSAPDKSGLPSDRFSAERTGGSVSTLTIQRTQQEDSAVYLCASSPRQGRAEAFFGQGTRLTVV.

The chain carries TRBV6-1 and TRBJ2-7, with D uncertain. The CDR3 totals 11 residues. V was pared by 3 bases and J by 4 bases, with 4 bases between. Germline V gives CDR1 MNHNS, CDR2 SASEGT. The DNA of the CDR3 is TGTGCCAGCAGTGACCGGTACGAGCAGTACTTC. Translating it yields CASSDRYEQYF.

The chain joins TRBV6-1 to TRBJ1-4; TRBD1 agrees at 8 bases. The CDR3 contains 14 residues. V trimming: 7 bases; J trimming: 8 bases; junction bases outside the gene matches: 9. The V gene's germline CDR1 is MNHNS and CDR2 SASEGT. This CDR3 is CASTTWTGKEKLFF. DNA of the CDR3: TGTGCCAGCACCACGTGGACAGGGAAGGAAAAACTGTTTTTT.

The sample holds a few counts of this clone. The rearrangement links TRBV6-6 to TRBJ1-5, with D perhaps matching TRBD1 (5 bases). The germline gives CDR1 MNHNY, CDR2 SVGAGI (reference sequence). The CDR3 is 16 amino acids. V lost 0 bases and J 4 bases, leaving 13 bases between the germline ends. In DNA, the CDR3 is TGTGCCAGCAGTTACTCGAGCGGGGCCGAAAATCAGCCCCAGCATTTT. Amino acids: CASSYSSGAENQPQHF.

The chain recombines TRBV28 with TRBJ2-5; 7 bases agree with TRBD1. CDR1 and CDR2 (germline): MDHEN, SYDVKM. V trimming: 4 bases; J trimming: 4 bases; junction bases outside the gene matches: 9. This CDR3 is built from 15 residues. CDR3: CASSSIRQGAETQYF. For the CDR3, the DNA is TGTGCCAGCAGTTCGATTAGACAGGGTGCAGAGACCCAGTACTTC.

The chain has TRBV6-1 and TRBJ1-5; TRBD1 might be the D (5 bases). Germline CDR1 and CDR2: MNHNS and SASEGT. This CDR3 region has 14 residues. V was cut by 1 base and J by 8 bases, with 12 bases left in between. As DNA, the CDR3 is TGTGCCAGCAGTGAAGAGGGGTCAGTAAAGCCCCAGCATTTT. Amino acid sequence: CASSEEGSVKPQHF.

The chain has TRBV9 and TRBJ2-1; 7 nucleotides match TRBD2. With V trimmed by 4 bases and J by 6 bases, 10 bases remained unmatched. Germline V gene sequence: CDR1 SGDLS, CDR2 YYNGEE. This CDR3 has 15 amino acids. CDR3 bases: TGTGCCAGCAGCCCCCGAGTGGGGGGGGGCAATGAGCAGTTCTTC. Amino acid sequence: CASSPRVGGGNEQFF.

The genes are TRBV5-1 and TRBJ2-5; possibly TRBD2 for D (5 bases). The CDR3 totals 14 residues. Germline CDR1 reads SGHRS; CDR2 reads YFSETQ. Trimming removed 1 base from V and 5 bases from J, with 12 bases in between. CDR3 sequence: CASSLSAGIETQYF. The CDR3 bases are TGCGCCAGCAGCTTGAGCGCCGGGATCGAGACCCAGTACTTC.

The CDR3: CASSQGGLAGVGAGELFF. The CDR3 nucleotides read TGCGCCAGCAGCCAAGGTGGACTAGCGGGAGTAGGGGCCGGGGAGCTGTTTTTT. The chain employs TRBV4-1 and TRBJ2-2, with 13 bases that match TRBD2. The CDR3 extends over 18 amino acids. Germline V gene data show CDR1 as MGHRA and CDR2 as YSYEKL. Trimming at V came to 1 base and at J to 6 bases, leaving 8 bases not matched to a gene.

The gene calls are TRBV7-2 and TRBJ2-3; 10 nucleotides line up with TRBD1. Looked up from germline, CDR1 is SGHTA and CDR2 is FQGNSA. This CDR3 has 16 residues. Trimming cost V 5 bases and J 3 bases; bases outside gene matches: 8. CDR3 DNA: TGTGCCAGCAGCGGGAGGGGACAGGGGCTGACAGATACGCAGTATTTT. This translates into CASSGRGQGLTDTQYF.

The chain links TRBV10-1 to TRBJ2-7, with 12 bases matching TRBD1. Germline V lookup: CDR1 WNHNN, CDR2 SYGVQD (reference sequence). This CDR3 has 15 amino acids. The ends lost 6 bases at V and 3 bases at J; junction bases unmatched: 6. CDR3 nucleotides: TGCGCCAGCAGCCCCGGGACAGGGGGCTTCTACGAGCAGTACTTC. Its protein product is CASSPGTGGFYEQYF.

This clone was observed a single time. This chain connects TRBV27 to TRBJ1-1; D gene ambiguous. CDR1 and CDR2 from the germline V gene are MNHEY and SMNVEV (reference sequence). This CDR3 is 13 amino acids long. Trimming took 0 bases from V and 10 from J, leaving 12 bases between them. CDR3 residues: CASSLSSRPGAFF. The CDR3 DNA reads TGTGCCAGCAGTTTATCGAGTCGCCCCGGAGCTTTCTTT.

The chain uses TRBV19 and TRBJ2-1; 12 bases align to TRBD2. The V and J ends lost 4 bases and 4 bases, in that order; junction bases with no gene match: 2. Germline values: CDR1 LNHDA, CDR2 SQIVND (reference sequence). This CDR3 region has 15 residues. CDR3 sequence (DNA): TGTGCCAGTAGTAGGACTAGCGGGAATTACAATGAGCAGTTCTTC. Protein sequence: CASSRTSGNYNEQFF. Variable domain in full (rest from reference TRBV19 and TRBJ2-1): DGGITQSPKYLFRKEGQNVTLSCEQNLNHDAMYWYRQDPGQGLRLIYYSQIVNDFQKGDIAEGYSVSREKKESFPLTVTSAQKNPTAFYLCASSRTSGNYNEQFFGPGTRLTVL.

This chain connects TRBV4-1 to TRBJ1-6; a weak D match, TRBD1 (5 bases). V lost 3 bases and J lost 4, with 16 bases in between. Germline values: CDR1 MGHRA, CDR2 YSYEKL. This CDR3 region has 17 residues. The CDR3 sequence is CASSHAGKGLYNSPLHF. CDR3 in DNA: TGCGCCAGCAGCCACGCCGGGAAGGGACTGTATAATTCACCCCTCCACTTT.

The CDR3 bases are TGCGCCAGTCTAGGGAGCACTGAAGCTTTCTTT. Translated: CASLGSTEAFF. The V gene is TRBV5-1, the J gene TRBJ1-1; no clear D. Germline CDR1 is SGHRS and CDR2 is YFSETQ. The CDR3 extends over 11 amino acids. Trimming cost V 8 bases and J 4 bases, with 9 bases left between them.

The chain combines TRBV28 with TRBJ1-2, with 12 bases matching TRBD1. J lost 2 bases, V lost 5 bases, and 12 bases had no gene match. From germline, CDR1 is MDHEN and CDR2 SYDVKM. The CDR3 is made up of 18 amino acids. CDR3 DNA sequence: TGTGCCAGCAGTCCCTCCCCCGGGACAGGGGGCAAGAACTATGGCTACACCTTC. This codes for CASSPSPGTGGKNYGYTF.